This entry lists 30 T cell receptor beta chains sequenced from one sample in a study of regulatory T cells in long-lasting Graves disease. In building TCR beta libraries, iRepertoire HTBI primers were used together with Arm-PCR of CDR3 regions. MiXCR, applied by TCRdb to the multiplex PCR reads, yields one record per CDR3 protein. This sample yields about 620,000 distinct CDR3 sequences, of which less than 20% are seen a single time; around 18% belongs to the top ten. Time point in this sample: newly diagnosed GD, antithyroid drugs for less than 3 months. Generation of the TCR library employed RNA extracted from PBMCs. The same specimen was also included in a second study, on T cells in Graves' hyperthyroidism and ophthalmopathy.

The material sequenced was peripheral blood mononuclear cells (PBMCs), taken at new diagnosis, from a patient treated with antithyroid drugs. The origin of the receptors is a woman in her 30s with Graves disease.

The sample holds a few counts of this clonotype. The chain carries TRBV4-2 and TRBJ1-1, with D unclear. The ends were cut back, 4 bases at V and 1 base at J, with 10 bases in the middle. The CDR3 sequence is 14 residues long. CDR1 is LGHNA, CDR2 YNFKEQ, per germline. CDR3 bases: TGTGCCAGCAGCCCACTAAGTCGGAACACTGAAGCTTTCTTT. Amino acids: CASSPLSRNTEAFF.

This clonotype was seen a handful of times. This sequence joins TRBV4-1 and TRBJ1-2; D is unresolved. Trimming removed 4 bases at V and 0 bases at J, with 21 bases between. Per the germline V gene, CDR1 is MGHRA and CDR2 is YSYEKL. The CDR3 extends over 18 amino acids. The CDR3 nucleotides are TGCGCCAGCAGCCTAGCTCCCCCCTATTTGAACACTAACTATGGCTACACCTTC. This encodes CASSLAPPYLNTNYGYTF.

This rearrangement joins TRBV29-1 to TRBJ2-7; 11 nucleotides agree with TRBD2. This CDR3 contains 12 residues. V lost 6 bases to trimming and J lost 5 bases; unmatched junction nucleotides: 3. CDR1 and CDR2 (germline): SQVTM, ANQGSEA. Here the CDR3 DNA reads TGCAGCGTCGGGACTAGCGGTCACGAGCAGTACTTC. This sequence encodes CSVGTSGHEQYF.

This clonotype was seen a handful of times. CDR3 amino acids: CASSHYSGPLLHF. In nucleotides, the CDR3 is TGTGCCAGCAGCCATTACTCCGGGCCTCTCCTCCACTTT. The rearrangement links TRBV3-1 to TRBJ1-6; D is ambiguous. CDR1 and CDR2 (germline): LGHDT, YNNKEL (reference sequence). V was clipped by 3 bases and J by 15 bases, with 15 bases between them. The length of the CDR3 is 13 residues.

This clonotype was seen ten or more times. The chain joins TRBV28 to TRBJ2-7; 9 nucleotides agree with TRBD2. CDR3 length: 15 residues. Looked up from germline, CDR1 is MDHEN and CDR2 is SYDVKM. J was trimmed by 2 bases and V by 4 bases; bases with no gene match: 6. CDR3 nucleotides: TGTGCCAGCAGTTCCCCAACTAGCGGGCCCTACGAGCAGTACTTC. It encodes CASSSPTSGPYEQYF.

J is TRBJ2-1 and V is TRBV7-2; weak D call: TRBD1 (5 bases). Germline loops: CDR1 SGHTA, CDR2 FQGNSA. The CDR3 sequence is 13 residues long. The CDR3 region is CAAQGGTYNEQFF. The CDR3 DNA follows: TGTGCAGCCCAGGGCGGAACCTACAATGAGCAGTTCTTC.

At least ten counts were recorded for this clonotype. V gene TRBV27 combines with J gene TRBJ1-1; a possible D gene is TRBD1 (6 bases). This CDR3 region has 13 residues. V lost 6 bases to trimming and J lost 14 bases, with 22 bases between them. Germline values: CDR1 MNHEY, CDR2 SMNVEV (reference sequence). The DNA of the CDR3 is TGTGCCAGCAGAAGCTCCGGGACAAGGGCGGGCTTCTTT. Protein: CASRSSGTRAGFF.

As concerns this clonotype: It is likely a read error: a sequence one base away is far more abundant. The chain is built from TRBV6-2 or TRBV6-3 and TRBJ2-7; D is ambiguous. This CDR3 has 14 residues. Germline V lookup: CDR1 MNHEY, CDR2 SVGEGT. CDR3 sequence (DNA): TGTGCCAGCAGTTTTATCGGCGGTACCTACGGGCAGTACTTC. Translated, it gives CASSFIGGTYGQYF.

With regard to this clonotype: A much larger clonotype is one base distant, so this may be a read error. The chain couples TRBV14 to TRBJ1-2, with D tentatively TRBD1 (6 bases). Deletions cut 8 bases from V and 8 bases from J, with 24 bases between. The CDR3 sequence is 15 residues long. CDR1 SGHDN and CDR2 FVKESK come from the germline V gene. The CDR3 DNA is TGTGCCAGCGGCAGGGACCTGAACAGGGACGGCGGCTACACCTTC. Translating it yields CASGRDLNRDGGYTF.

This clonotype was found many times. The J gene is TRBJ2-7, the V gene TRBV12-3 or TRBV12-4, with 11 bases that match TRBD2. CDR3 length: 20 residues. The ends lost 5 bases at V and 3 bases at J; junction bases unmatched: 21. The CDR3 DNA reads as TGTGCCAGCAGTCTCCGGGGGGGACTAGCGGAAATCTCTGTCGACTACGAGCAGTACTTC. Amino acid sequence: CASSLRGGLAEISVDYEQYF.

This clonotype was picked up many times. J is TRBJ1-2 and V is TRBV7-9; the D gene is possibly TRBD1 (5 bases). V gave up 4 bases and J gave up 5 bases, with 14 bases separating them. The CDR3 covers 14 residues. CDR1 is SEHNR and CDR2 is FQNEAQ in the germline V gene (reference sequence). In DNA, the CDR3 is TGTGCCAGCAGCTCCCGGGAGGGGTATTATGGCTACACCTTC. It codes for CASSSREGYYGYTF.

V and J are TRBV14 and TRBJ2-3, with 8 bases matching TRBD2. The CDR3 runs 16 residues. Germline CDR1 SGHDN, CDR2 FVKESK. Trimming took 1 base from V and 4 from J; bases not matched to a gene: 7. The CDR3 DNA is TGTGCCAGCAGCCAAGTTGTCGGCGGGAGGTCAGATACGCAGTATTTT. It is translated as CASSQVVGGRSDTQYF.

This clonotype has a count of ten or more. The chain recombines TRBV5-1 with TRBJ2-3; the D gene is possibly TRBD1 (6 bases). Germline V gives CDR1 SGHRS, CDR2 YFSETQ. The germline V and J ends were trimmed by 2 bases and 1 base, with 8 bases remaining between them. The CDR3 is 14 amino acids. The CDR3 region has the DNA TGCGCCAGCAGCTTCCCAGGGGGCACAGATACGCAGTATTTT. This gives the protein CASSFPGGTDTQYF.

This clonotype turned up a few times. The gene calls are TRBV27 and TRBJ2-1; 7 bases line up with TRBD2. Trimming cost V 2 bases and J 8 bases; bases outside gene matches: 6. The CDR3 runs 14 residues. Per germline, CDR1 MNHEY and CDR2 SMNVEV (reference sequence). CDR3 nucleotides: TGTGCCAGCAGTTTAGGGACTACTGGGGATGAGCAGTTCTTC. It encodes CASSLGTTGDEQFF.

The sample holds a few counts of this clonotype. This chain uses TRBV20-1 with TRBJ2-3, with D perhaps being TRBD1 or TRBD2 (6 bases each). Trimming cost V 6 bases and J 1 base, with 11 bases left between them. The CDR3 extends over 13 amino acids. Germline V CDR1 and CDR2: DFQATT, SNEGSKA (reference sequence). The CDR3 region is CSAVRGRTDTQYF. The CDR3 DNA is TGCAGTGCCGTCCGGGGGCGCACAGATACGCAGTATTTT.

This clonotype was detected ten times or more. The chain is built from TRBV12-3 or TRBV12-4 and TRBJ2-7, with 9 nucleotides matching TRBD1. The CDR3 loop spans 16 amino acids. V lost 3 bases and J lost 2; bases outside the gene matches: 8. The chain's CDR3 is CASSFPPGQGTYEQYF. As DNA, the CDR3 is TGTGCCAGCAGTTTCCCGCCAGGACAGGGGACCTACGAGCAGTACTTC.

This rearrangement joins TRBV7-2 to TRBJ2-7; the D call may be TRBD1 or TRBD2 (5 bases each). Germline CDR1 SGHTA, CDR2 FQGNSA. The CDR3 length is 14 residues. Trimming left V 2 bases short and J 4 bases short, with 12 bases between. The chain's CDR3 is CASSLPGQGYEQYF. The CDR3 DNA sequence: TGTGCCAGCAGCTTACCGGGGCAGGGTTACGAGCAGTACTTC.

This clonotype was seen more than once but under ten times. CDR3 amino acids: CAIMGSGNTIYF. The CDR3, as DNA: TGTGCCATCATGGGCTCTGGAAACACCATATATTTT. The chain uses TRBV10-3 and TRBJ1-3; D remains unclear. The length of the CDR3 is 12 residues. CDR1 and CDR2 (germline): ENHRY, SYGVKD. Between the trimmed V and J ends, which lost 7 bases and 0 bases, there was a span of 4 bases.

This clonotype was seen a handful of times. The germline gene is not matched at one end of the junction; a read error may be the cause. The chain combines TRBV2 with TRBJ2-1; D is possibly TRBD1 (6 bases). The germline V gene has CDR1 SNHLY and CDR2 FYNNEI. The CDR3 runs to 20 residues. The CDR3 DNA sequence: TGTGCCAGCAGTGACCCGTCGGCCCAGGCAGGGGCGAGCTCCTACAATGAGCAGCTCTTC. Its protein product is CASSDPSAQAGASSYNEQLF.

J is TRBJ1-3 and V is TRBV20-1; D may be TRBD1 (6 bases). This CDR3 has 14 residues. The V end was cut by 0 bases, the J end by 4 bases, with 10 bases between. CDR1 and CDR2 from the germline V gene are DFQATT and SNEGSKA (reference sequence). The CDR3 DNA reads TGCAGTGCTAGAGATCAGGGGAGCGGAAACACCATATATTTT. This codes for CSARDQGSGNTIYF.

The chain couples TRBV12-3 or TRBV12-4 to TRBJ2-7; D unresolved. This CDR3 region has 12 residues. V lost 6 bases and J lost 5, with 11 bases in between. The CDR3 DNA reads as TGTGCCAGCAGCACCCACGGAGACGAGCAGTACTTC. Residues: CASSTHGDEQYF.

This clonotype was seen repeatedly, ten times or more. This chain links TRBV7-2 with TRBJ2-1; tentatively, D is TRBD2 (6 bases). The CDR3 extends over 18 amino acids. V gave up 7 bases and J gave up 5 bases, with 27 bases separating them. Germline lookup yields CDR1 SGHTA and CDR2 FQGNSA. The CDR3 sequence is CASILGEPGLRPNNEQFF. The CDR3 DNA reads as TGTGCCAGCATCCTGGGGGAACCGGGACTCCGACCTAACAATGAGCAGTTCTTC. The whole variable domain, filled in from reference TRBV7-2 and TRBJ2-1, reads GAGVSQSPSNKVTEKGKDVELRCDPISGHTALYWYRQSLGQGLEFLIYFQGNSAPDKSGLPSDRFSAERTGGSVSTLTIQRTQQEDSAVYLCASILGEPGLRPNNEQFFGPGTRLTVL.

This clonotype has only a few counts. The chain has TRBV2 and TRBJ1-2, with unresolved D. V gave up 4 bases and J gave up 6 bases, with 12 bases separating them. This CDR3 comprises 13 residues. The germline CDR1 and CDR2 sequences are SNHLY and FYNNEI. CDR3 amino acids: CASSVSGFDGYTF. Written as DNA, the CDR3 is TGTGCCAGCAGTGTTTCTGGGTTCGATGGCTACACCTTC.

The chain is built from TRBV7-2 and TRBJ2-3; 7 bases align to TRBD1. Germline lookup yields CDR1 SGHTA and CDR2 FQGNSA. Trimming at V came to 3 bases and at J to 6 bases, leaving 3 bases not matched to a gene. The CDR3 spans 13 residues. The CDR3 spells CASSFDRDDTQYF. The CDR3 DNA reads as TGTGCCAGCAGCTTCGACAGGGATGATACGCAGTATTTT.

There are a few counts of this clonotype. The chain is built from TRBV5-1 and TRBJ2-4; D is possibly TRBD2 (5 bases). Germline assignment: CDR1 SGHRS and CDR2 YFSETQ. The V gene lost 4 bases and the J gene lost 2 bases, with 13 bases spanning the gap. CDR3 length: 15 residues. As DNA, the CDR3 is TGCGCCAGCAGCCTGGAAGGGAGAACCAAAAACATTCAGTACTTC. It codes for CASSLEGRTKNIQYF.

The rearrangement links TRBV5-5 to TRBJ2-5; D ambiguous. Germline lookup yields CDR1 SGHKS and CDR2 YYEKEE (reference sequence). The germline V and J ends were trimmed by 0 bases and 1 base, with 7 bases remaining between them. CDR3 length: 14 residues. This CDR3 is CASSLVRSQETQYF. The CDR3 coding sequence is TGTGCCAGCAGCTTGGTGAGGAGCCAAGAGACCCAGTACTTC.

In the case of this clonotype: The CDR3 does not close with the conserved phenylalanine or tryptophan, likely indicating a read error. For the CDR3, the DNA is TGTGCCAGCTCCCTCGACAGGGGATGGATCAATCAGCCCCAGCATTTG. Protein sequence: CASSLDRGWINQPQHL. This rearrangement joins TRBV18 to TRBJ1-5; 8 bases map to TRBD1. From germline, CDR1 is KGHSH and CDR2 LQKENI. The trim removed 6 bases at V and 3 bases at J, leaving 10 bases unmatched. The CDR3 contains 16 residues.

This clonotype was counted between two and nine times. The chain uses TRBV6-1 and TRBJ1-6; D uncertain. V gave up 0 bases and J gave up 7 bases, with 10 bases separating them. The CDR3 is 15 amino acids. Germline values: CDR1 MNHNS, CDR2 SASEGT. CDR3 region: CASSEAHLGNSPLHF. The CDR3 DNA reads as TGTGCCAGCAGTGAAGCGCACCTGGGGAATTCACCCCTCCACTTT.

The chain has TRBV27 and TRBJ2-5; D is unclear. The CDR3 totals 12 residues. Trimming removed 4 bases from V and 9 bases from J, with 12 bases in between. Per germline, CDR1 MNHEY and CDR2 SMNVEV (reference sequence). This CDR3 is CASSSAAMAQYF. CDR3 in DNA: TGTGCCAGCAGTTCGGCGGCGATGGCCCAGTACTTC.

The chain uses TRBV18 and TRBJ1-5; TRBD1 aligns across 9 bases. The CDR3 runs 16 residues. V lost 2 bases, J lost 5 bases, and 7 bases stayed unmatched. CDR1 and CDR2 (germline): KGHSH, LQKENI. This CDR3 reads CASSPFTGGAHQPQHF. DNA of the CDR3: TGTGCCAGCTCACCATTCACAGGGGGCGCCCATCAGCCCCAGCATTTT.